The clone carrying this TCR beta chain was observed a single time. The data originate from a study of cytomegalovirus exposure and HLA in healthy donors. The PCR used 60 Vbeta and 13 Jbeta primers. Sequencing was performed with immunoSEQ multiplex PCR; in TCRdb, only in-frame clones are kept and a portion is missing. Counted here are 120,000 to 150,000 clones, around 79% occurring once; the ten biggest clones make up approximately 6%. V was pared by 1 base and J by 3 bases, with 17 bases between. Germline V gene sequence: CDR1 SGHNT, CDR2 YENEEA. This CDR3 region has 17 residues. The sequence came from a young man in good health and CMV-seropositive. Sequenced sample: PBMCs. The V and J genes are TRBV11-3 and TRBJ2-3; D may be TRBD1 (5 bases). As DNA, the CDR3 is TGTGCCAGCAGCTTAGCCTCCCAGGGCGCAGGGACAGATACGCAGTATTTT. Amino acids: CASSLASQGAGTDTQYF.